Presented here are 16 T cell receptor beta chains from one specimen sequenced in a study of TIL therapy for anti-PD-1-resistant metastatic lung cancer. Time point: pre-treatment sample, taken before nivolumab and TIL therapy. The immunoSEQ assay was v3. Assay used: immunoSEQ multiplex PCR; TCRdb lists only in-frame clones, some missing. This sample yields under 15,000 clones, of which around 80% are seen a single time; over 9% belongs to the top ten. This sample comprised blood, obtained at baseline. The receptors were sampled from a person aged 25-85 years with non-small cell lung cancer.

The chain combines TRBV11-1 with TRBJ2-1; D gene ambiguous. V was pared by 1 base and J by 6 bases, with 13 bases between. Per the germline V gene, CDR1 is SGHAT and CDR2 is FQDESV (reference sequence). The CDR3 runs 15 residues. In DNA, the CDR3 is TGTGCCAGCAGCTTAGGTTTCGGTATAGGCAATGAGCAGTTCTTC. It is translated as CASSLGFGIGNEQFF.

This sequence joins TRBV2 and TRBJ2-1; D might be TRBD2 (5 bases). The germline V gene has CDR1 SNHLY and CDR2 FYNNEI. V lost 8 bases to trimming and J lost 8 bases, with 10 bases between them. The CDR3 is 11 residues long. CDR3 bases: TGTGCCAGCCATGAGGGATATGAGCAGTTCTTC. It yields the protein CASHEGYEQFF.

The genes are TRBV5-6 and TRBJ1-5; TRBD1 is a possible D gene (5 bases). The CDR3 length is 16 residues. Germline V CDR1 and CDR2: SGHDT, YYEEEE. The germline V and J ends were trimmed by 1 base and 2 bases, with 13 bases remaining between them. The CDR3 protein is CASSLRTSFGNQPQHF. The CDR3 nucleotides are TGTGCCAGCAGCTTGCGGACATCTTTCGGCAATCAGCCCCAGCATTTT. Full variable domain (missing parts from reference TRBV5-6 and TRBJ1-5): DAGVTQSPTHLIKTRGQQVTLRCSPKSGHDTVSWYQQALGQGPQFIFQYYEEEERQRGNFPDRFSGHQFPNYSSELNVNALLLGDSALYLCASSLRTSFGNQPQHFGDGTRLSIL.

The table lists this clone with a few counts. The genes are TRBV7-3 and TRBJ2-2; no definite D call. Trimming shortened V by 1 base and J by 8 bases, and 11 bases separated the two germline ends. Germline CDR1 and CDR2: SGHTA and FQGTGA. This CDR3 has 14 amino acids. The CDR3 protein is CASSLIVSAGELFF. The CDR3 DNA follows: TGTGCCAGCAGCTTAATCGTGTCAGCTGGGGAGCTGTTTTTT. Full variable domain (missing parts from reference TRBV7-3 and TRBJ2-2): GAGVSQTPSNKVTEKGKYVELRCDPISGHTALYWYRQSLGQGPEFLIYFQGTGAADDSGLPNDRFFAVRPEGSVSTLKIQRTERGDSAVYLCASSLIVSAGELFFGEGSRLTVL.

The chain has TRBV29-1 and TRBJ2-5; D uncertain. CDR1 SQVTM and CDR2 ANQGSEA come from the germline V gene. V gave up 1 base and J gave up 11 bases, with 14 bases separating them. The CDR3 extends over 12 amino acids. In nucleotides, the CDR3 is TGCAGCGTTGAAGGGCCTCCTCTACAGCAGTACTTC. It codes for CSVEGPPLQQYF.

This sequence joins TRBV10-3 and TRBJ2-1, with 13 bases aligning to TRBD2. With V trimmed by 0 bases and J by 3 bases, 5 bases remained unmatched. The germline V gene has CDR1 ENHRY and CDR2 SYGVKD. CDR3 length equals 18 residues. CDR3 sequence (DNA): TGTGCCATCAGTGAGTCCGAAGGACTAGCGGGAGACTACAATGAGCAGTTCTTC. Protein sequence: CAISESEGLAGDYNEQFF.

The genes are TRBV7-2 and TRBJ2-7, with 7 bases fitting TRBD2. CDR1 is SGHTA and CDR2 is FQGNSA in the germline V gene. The CDR3 consists of 11 residues. V gave up 8 bases and J gave up 4 bases; unmatched junction bases: 2. In DNA form, the CDR3 reads TGTGCCAGCGCCGGGGGGTACGAGCAGTACTTC. It translates to CASAGGYEQYF.

In this sample, this clone turned up once. This chain links TRBV6-1 with TRBJ2-2, with D maybe TRBD2 (5 bases). The V end lost 6 bases, the J end lost 6 bases, and 11 bases lay between the germline ends. The CDR3 sequence is 13 residues long. Germline V gene lookup returns CDR1 MNHNS and CDR2 SASEGT. The DNA of the CDR3 is TGTGCCAGCAGAGAAAAGGACTCCGGGGAGCTGTTTTTT. This sequence encodes CASREKDSGELFF.

The CDR3 here is CASSPIVSIVGEQYF. DNA of the CDR3: TGTGCCAGCTCACCAATAGTCTCCATCGTCGGCGAGCAGTACTTC. The rearrangement links TRBV18 to TRBJ2-7; D gene uncertain. This CDR3 has 15 residues. The ends were cut back, 2 bases at V and 6 bases at J, with 17 bases in the middle. Germline V lookup: CDR1 KGHSH, CDR2 LQKENI.

The gene calls are TRBV25-1 and TRBJ1-2; D not resolved. CDR1 MGHDK and CDR2 SYGVNS come from the germline V gene. V was cut by 1 base and J by 14 bases, with 20 bases left in between. The CDR3 loop spans 14 amino acids. The chain's CDR3 is CASSESSAGDFLTF. The DNA for the CDR3 is TGTGCCAGCAGTGAATCGTCGGCGGGCGACTTCCTGACCTTC.

The J gene is TRBJ2-1, the V gene TRBV7-9, with D possibly TRBD2 on 6 matching bases. V was pared by 1 base and J by 8 bases, with 15 bases between. The CDR3 is 15 amino acids. CDR1 SEHNR and CDR2 FQNEAQ come from the germline V gene (reference sequence). The CDR3 loop reads CASSLVSSASDEQFF. The DNA of the CDR3 is TGTGCCAGCAGCTTAGTGTCTAGCGCGAGCGATGAGCAGTTCTTC.

This chain connects TRBV5-4 to TRBJ2-1; no reliable D call. Germline V gene sequence: CDR1 SGHNT, CDR2 YYREEE (reference sequence). The CDR3 sequence is 13 residues long. Trimming cost V 0 bases and J 9 bases, with 10 bases left between them. Here the CDR3 reads CASSLGLTGEQFF. The CDR3 nucleotides read TGTGCCAGCAGCTTGGGGCTAACGGGTGAGCAGTTCTTC.

V is TRBV6-6 and J is TRBJ2-7; 8 nucleotides line up with TRBD1. Germline V gene lookup returns CDR1 MNHNY and CDR2 SVGAGI (reference sequence). This CDR3 has 15 amino acids. The V and J ends lost 6 bases and 6 bases, in that order; junction bases with no gene match: 13. DNA for the CDR3: TGTGCCAGCAGCTCACAGGGGGGAATTTCAGGCGAGCAGTACTTC. Translated: CASSSQGGISGEQYF.

The chain combines TRBV10-3 with TRBJ2-1, with D possibly TRBD2 on 6 matching bases. CDR3 length: 19 residues. Deletions cut 0 bases from V and 8 bases from J, with 26 bases between. Germline values: CDR1 ENHRY, CDR2 SYGVKD. Here the CDR3 reads CAISESLGGLPTSLDEQFF. CDR3 DNA sequence: TGTGCCATCAGTGAGTCGCTAGGCGGGCTCCCGACTAGTTTAGATGAGCAGTTCTTC.

This chain connects TRBV2 to TRBJ2-1; D is uncertain. Per germline, CDR1 SNHLY and CDR2 FYNNEI. V lost 1 base and J lost 6, with 16 bases in between. CDR3 length: 16 residues. CDR3 residues: CASSEEDVRMGNEQFF. DNA of the CDR3: TGTGCCAGCAGTGAAGAGGATGTGCGGATGGGCAATGAGCAGTTCTTC.

The chain has TRBV6-1 and TRBJ2-7, with 11 bases aligning to TRBD1. CDR3 length: 14 residues. V lost 6 bases and J lost 3; bases outside the gene matches: 4. Looked up from germline, CDR1 is MNHNS and CDR2 is SASEGT. The CDR3 bases are TGTGCCAGCAGCTCCGGGACAGGGGGCTACGAGCAGTACTTC. Translation: CASSSGTGGYEQYF.